This entry describes one T cell receptor beta chain. The donor population consisted of healthy HIV-negative adults with no recent acute infections or vaccinations. Libraries were prepared by immunoSEQ multiplex PCR; TCRdb keeps only in-frame clonotypes and omits some of them. The sample holds hundreds of thousands of clones, around 77% seen once. The CDR3 is made up of 15 amino acids. Trimming removed 5 bases at V and 0 bases at J, with 11 bases between. Looked up from germline, CDR1 is SNHLY and CDR2 is FYNNEI. This sample is drawn from a study of shared clonotypes between healthy human individuals. This sequence was found in a middle-aged woman in good health. Some clones in this sample may be carry-over from other donors' samples. The specimen was PBMCs. The rearrangement joins TRBV2 to TRBJ1-5; possibly TRBD1 for D (5 bases). The CDR3 protein is CASSLMGGSNQPQHF. The DNA for the CDR3 is TGTGCCAGCAGTCTTATGGGGGGTAGCAATCAGCCCCAGCATTTT.